A selection of T cell receptor beta chains follows, all from one sample in a study of blood T cells in healthy people across ages. TCRdb called the 5' RACE reads again in MiXCR, with one record for every CDR3 protein. The repertoire holds 600,000 or so distinct CDR3 sequences, 21% seen once, with 3.5% to 4% in the top ten. Sequencing was carried out using blood. These receptors originate from a man between 70 and 80 years old in good health. Both conserved end residues are part of each CDR3. A D gene is named only where the DNA matches it firmly. For some rows the clone size is stated as once, few or many, or as a class when expanded; others skip it.

few	.	TRBV5-1	TRBJ2-7	CASSLGLVTIEQYF	TGCGCCAGCAGCTTGGGACTCGTCACCATCGAGCAGTACTTC
.	.	TRBV3-1	TRBJ1-1	CASSQVGEAFF	TGTGCCAGCAGCCAAGTTGGTGAAGCTTTCTTT
.	.	TRBV12-3/TRBV12-4	TRBJ2-1	CASSPGLINEQFF	TGTGCCAGCAGTCCGGGACTTATCAATGAGCAGTTCTTC
.	.	TRBV2	TRBJ2-6	CAGASESGANVLTF	TGTGCCGGTGCTAGCGAATCTGGGGCCAACGTCCTGACTTTC
few	TRBD1	TRBV7-2	TRBJ1-5	CASSATGGQPQHF	TGTGCCAGCAGCGCGACAGGGGGACAGCCCCAGCATTTT
many	.	TRBV6-1	TRBJ1-4	CASSEGGANEKLFF	TGTGCCAGCAGTGAAGGTGGGGCTAATGAAAAACTGTTTTTT
.	TRBD1	TRBV6-6	TRBJ2-7	CASSYRDRVHEQYF	TGTGCCAGCAGTTACCGGGACAGGGTTCACGAGCAGTACTTC
.	.	TRBV4-1	TRBJ1-4	CASSPAGGLVDEKLFF	TGCGCCAGCAGCCCTGCGGGGGGGCTCGTTGATGAAAAACTGTTTTTT
.	.	TRBV28	TRBJ2-5	CASSFRSRETQYF	TGTGCCAGTAGTTTTCGGTCCAGGGAGACCCAGTACTTC
.	TRBD2	TRBV11-2	TRBJ2-4	CASSLDHWLAGKNIQYF	TGTGCCAGCAGCTTAGATCATTGGCTAGCGGGGAAAAACATTCAGTACTTC
many	.	TRBV20-1	TRBJ2-5	CSARANPQQEQYF	TGCAGTGCTAGAGCTAATCCCCAACAGGAGCAGTACTTC
few	TRBD1	TRBV7-2	TRBJ2-1	CASSPDRGDNEQFF	TGTGCCAGCAGCCCGGACAGGGGGGATAATGAGCAGTTCTTC
few	.	TRBV25-1	TRBJ2-1	CASSEVDRPRSYNEQFF	TGTGCCAGCAGTGAGGTCGACAGGCCACGCTCCTACAATGAGCAGTTCTTC
few	.	TRBV9	TRBJ2-7	CASSKREAYEQYF	TGTGCCAGCAGTAAGAGAGAAGCCTACGAGCAGTACTTC
few	.	TRBV4-1	TRBJ2-1	CASSHHIYNEQFF	TGCGCCAGCAGCCATCACATCTACAATGAGCAGTTCTTC
.	TRBD1	TRBV2	TRBJ2-7	CASSEGQGNYYEQYF	TGTGCCAGCAGTGAAGGACAGGGGAATTATTACGAGCAGTACTTC
.	.	TRBV3-1	TRBJ1-1	CASSPRGADTEAFF	TGTGCCAGCAGCCCCAGGGGCGCGGACACTGAAGCTTTCTTT
few	TRBD2	TRBV9	TRBJ2-1	CASSPRGGGLVYEQFF	TGTGCCAGCAGCCCTCGGGGGGGAGGCCTGGTCTATGAGCAGTTCTTC
few	TRBD2	TRBV20-1	TRBJ2-1	CSATPGAGGFNEQFF	TGCAGTGCTACCCCCGGCGCGGGAGGCTTCAATGAGCAGTTCTTC
.	TRBD1	TRBV9	TRBJ2-4	CASSVTGTGDIQYF	TGTGCCAGCAGCGTCACCGGGACAGGGGACATTCAGTACTTC
.	.	TRBV10-3	TRBJ2-2	CAISEVRDTGELFF	TGTGCCATCAGTGAGGTTCGGGACACCGGGGAGCTGTTTTTT
.	TRBD2	TRBV11-2	TRBJ2-5	CASTFRAAGGQETQYF	TGTGCCAGCACCTTCAGGGCCGCGGGAGGCCAAGAGACCCAGTACTTC
.	.	TRBV5-5	TRBJ2-5	CASSLAAGQKETQYF	TGTGCCAGCAGCTTGGCCGCGGGACAGAAAGAGACCCAGTACTTC
.	.	TRBV5-1	TRBJ2-5	CASSLEGVSVQETQHF	TGCGCCAGCAGCTTGGAAGGCGTCAGTGTTCAAGAGACCCAGCACTTC
.	.	TRBV20-1	TRBJ1-2	CSARQANYGYTF	TGCAGTGCTCGACAAGCTAACTATGGCTACACCTTC
few	TRBD2	TRBV9	TRBJ2-3	CASSSSGVAGGPDTQYF	TGTGCCAGCAGCTCCTCCGGGGTAGCGGGAGGGCCTGATACGCAGTATTTT
many	.	TRBV29-1	TRBJ1-1	CSVRKTDKNTEAFF	TGCAGCGTCCGCAAGACAGATAAGAACACTGAAGCTTTCTTT
.	.	TRBV20-1	TRBJ2-1	CSARALGQPPHNEQSF	TGCAGTGCTAGGGCCCTAGGTCAACCTCCCCACAATGAGCAGTCCTTC
few	.	TRBV30	TRBJ2-5	CAWSFGSPKETQYF	TGTGCCTGGAGTTTTGGATCCCCGAAAGAGACCCAGTACTTC
many	.	TRBV4-3	TRBJ2-5	CASSLSRGTEQYF	TGCGCCAGCAGCCTAAGTCGGGGTACGGAGCAGTACTTC
.	.	TRBV25-1	TRBJ1-2	CASSFGYYGYTF	TGTGCCAGCAGTTTCGGGTACTATGGCTACACCTTC
few	.	TRBV2	TRBJ1-4	CASSESGGSNEKLFF	TGTGCCAGCAGTGAATCCGGGGGATCTAATGAAAAACTGTTTTTT
.	.	TRBV5-6	TRBJ2-5	CASSLGQVGETQYF	TGTGCCAGCAGCTTGGGGCAGGTTGGAGAGACCCAGTACTTC
.	.	TRBV20-1	TRBJ2-7	CSASGQGVNEQYF	TGCAGTGCTAGTGGCCAGGGAGTAAACGAGCAGTACTTC
.	TRBD1	TRBV7-8	TRBJ2-7	CASSLTGGLSYEQYF	TGTGCCAGCAGCCTCACAGGGGGCCTCTCCTACGAGCAGTACTTC
.	.	TRBV29-1	TRBJ2-3	CSVEGKLLGRTDTQYF	TGCAGCGTTGAAGGGAAACTACTGGGTCGGACAGATACGCAGTATTTT
.	.	TRBV12-3/TRBV12-4	TRBJ2-3	CASRYLAPSSDTQYF	TGTGCCAGCAGATATCTGGCCCCGTCCTCAGATACGCAGTATTTT